Listed below are T cell receptor beta chains from one sample, sequenced in a study of Ad26.COV2.S vaccination and SARS-CoV-2 variants. Generated by immunoSEQ multiplex PCR, the TCRdb table keeps only in-frame clones and is missing some. The sample has roughly 300,000 clones, about 88% seen once. The sample in question was peripheral blood, obtained in a trial of Ad26.COV2.S vaccine versus placebo. The source is a person between 18 and 65 years old who received the Ad26.COV2.S COVID-19 vaccine or a placebo. CDR3s include the opening cysteine and the closing phenylalanine or tryptophan. Fields, in order: clone size, J gene, D gene, V gene, CDR3 DNA, CDR3 protein. D genes are given only for firm matches. Where a row states a size, it is once, few, many or the class of an expanded clone; other rows omit it.

.	TRBJ1-2	.	TRBV28	TGTGCCAGCAGCGTACCCCTAGTCTCTAACTATGGCTACACCTTC	CASSVPLVSNYGYTF
.	TRBJ1-1	TRBD1	TRBV4-3	TGCGCCAGCAGCCTAGAACAGGGGGCCAACACTGAAGCTTTCTTT	CASSLEQGANTEAFF
.	TRBJ1-1	.	TRBV27	TGTGCCAGCAGCCCCCGGGGTGGCTACACTGAAGCTTTCTTT	CASSPRGGYTEAFF
once	TRBJ1-2	.	TRBV5-5	TGTGCCAGCAGCTTGTTAGGGGCAAGCTATGGCTACACCTTC	CASSLLGASYGYTF
.	TRBJ1-1	.	TRBV4-3	TGCGCCAGCAGCCAAGGAAAGTCAAACACTGAAGCTTTCTTT	CASSQGKSNTEAFF
.	TRBJ1-1	.	TRBV30	TGTGCCTGGACTAGTACGGTAACCAGGGCCCTCTTCTCGAACACTGAAGCTTTCTTT	CAWTSTVTRALFSNTEAFF
.	TRBJ2-7	.	TRBV5-5	TGTGCCAGCAGCTTGTTCCCCTTGCAGGCGGATTACGGGCAGTACTTC	CASSLFPLQADYGQYF
.	TRBJ2-5	TRBD1	TRBV9	TGTGCCAGCAGCGGGGGACAGCTCGAGACCCAGTACTTC	CASSGGQLETQYF
.	TRBJ2-3	.	TRBV2	TGTGCCAGAGCCTCGGGAGTGGCAGATACGCAGTATTTT	CARASGVADTQYF
.	TRBJ1-2	TRBD1	TRBV5-6	TGTGCCAGCAGCTTGGGAGGCAGGGGGCCATTTAACTATGGCTACACCTTC	CASSLGGRGPFNYGYTF
.	TRBJ1-2	TRBD1	TRBV15	TGTGCCACCAGCAGAGAAGGACAGGGATTCAGCTTTCGGGGCTACACCTTC	CATSREGQGFSFRGYTF
.	TRBJ2-3	.	TRBV5-1	TGCGCCAGCAGCTTTCTCCGGGGGCTAGTCTCAGATACGCAGTATTTT	CASSFLRGLVSDTQYF
.	TRBJ2-5	TRBD2	TRBV6-5	TGTGCCAGCAGTAGCGGGAGTGGGAGAGAGACCCAGTACTTC	CASSSGSGRETQYF
.	TRBJ2-5	TRBD1	TRBV3-1/TRBV3-2	TGTGCCAGCAGCCAAGACGGGGGGACAGGGAGGGAGACCCAGTACTTC	CASSQDGGTGRETQYF
.	TRBJ1-2	.	TRBV21-1	TGTGCCAGCAACCTGACAGGGGGCGAACATTGTGGCTACACCTTC	CASNLTGGEHCGYTF
.	TRBJ2-3	TRBD2	TRBV10-2	TGCGCCAGCCTGTCCTCTAGCGGCTTTCCAGATACGCAGTATTTT	CASLSSSGFPDTQYF
.	TRBJ2-6	.	TRBV5-6	TGTGCCAGCAGGTTTATGGTGGACCCCACGGGGTCTGGGGCCAACGTCCTGACTTTC	CASRFMVDPTGSGANVLTF
.	TRBJ2-7	TRBD2	TRBV2	TGTGCCACCGGTGGAACGGGAGGGCCCTACGAGCAGTACTTC	CATGGTGGPYEQYF
.	TRBJ2-2	TRBD1	TRBV29-1	TGCAGCGTTGAAGCCTATTCCCGGGACAGGGCGAACACCGGGGAGCTGTTTTTT	CSVEAYSRDRANTGELFF
.	TRBJ2-7	TRBD2	TRBV7-8	TGTGCCAGTCGACTAGCGGGAACCTCGATCCCCTACGAGCAGTACTTC	CASRLAGTSIPYEQYF
.	TRBJ2-2	.	TRBV6-5	TGTGCCACCAAGGGGGACGGGGACACCGGGGAGCTGTTTTTT	CATKGDGDTGELFF
.	TRBJ2-1	.	TRBV7-6	TGTGCCAGCAGCCCTATGGTGGGGGATGAGCAGTTCTTC	CASSPMVGDEQFF
few	TRBJ1-2	.	TRBV5-1	TGCGCCAGCAGCTTGGCCCAGGGTTCTGGCTACACCTTC	CASSLAQGSGYTF
.	TRBJ2-5	TRBD2	TRBV6-5	TGTGCCACCACCCAGACTAGCGGGAAACAGACCCAGTACTTC	CATTQTSGKQTQYF
.	TRBJ1-5	.	TRBV18	TGTGCCAGCTCACCACTAGGGTCACGGGTACAGCAGCCCCAGCATTTT	CASSPLGSRVQQPQHF
.	TRBJ2-2	.	TRBV5-1	TGCGCCAGCAGCTTGGAGTGGGGAGGAACCGGGGAGCTGTTTTTT	CASSLEWGGTGELFF
few	TRBJ1-2	TRBD1	TRBV6-5	TGTGCCAGCAGTCCCACTACAGGGGGCGCGGAAGGCTACACCTTC	CASSPTTGGAEGYTF
.	TRBJ2-1	TRBD1	TRBV11-3	TGTGCCAGCAGCTTAGGAGGACGGGACAGGGAAAATGAGCAGTTCTTC	CASSLGGRDRENEQFF
.	TRBJ2-7	.	TRBV9	TGTGCCAGCAGCGGGACTGCCGACACGTCGTCGCAGTACTTC	CASSGTADTSSQYF
.	TRBJ2-1	TRBD2	TRBV27	TGTGCCAGCAGTCTCCCAGCGGGAGGACACTACAATGAGCAGTTCTTC	CASSLPAGGHYNEQFF
.	TRBJ2-1	TRBD2	TRBV6-2/TRBV6-3	TGTGCCAGCAGTTATAGTAGGGGGCCCGGGACTAGCGGCATTGTACGCAATGAGCAGTTCTTC	CASSYSRGPGTSGIVRNEQFF
.	TRBJ2-1	TRBD1	TRBV7-3	TGTGCCAGCAGCTTAACTATTGGACAGGGGGCAAATGAGCAGTTCTTC	CASSLTIGQGANEQFF
.	TRBJ1-1	.	TRBV27	TGTGCCAGCATAGGGGGTTATACTGAAGCTTTCTTT	CASIGGYTEAFF
.	TRBJ1-3	.	TRBV5-1	TGCGCCAGCAGCTTGGTGGTAGGGGCTGGAAACACCATATATTTT	CASSLVVGAGNTIYF
.	TRBJ2-4	.	TRBV27	TGTGCCACCCGAATTTCAAACATTCAGTACTTC	CATRISNIQYF
.	TRBJ2-7	TRBD1	TRBV5-5	TGTGCCAGCAGCACCGGGACAGGGGTCCGCGCCTACGAGCAGTACTTC	CASSTGTGVRAYEQYF